Below, 25 T cell receptor beta chains from the same sample are listed, as sequenced in a study of T-cell reconstitution after alpha-beta-depleted transplantation in children. A library of TCRbeta sequences, prepared with unique molecular identifiers, was generated. Using its own MiXCR run on the PCR reads, TCRdb lists one record per CDR3 protein. The sample consists of around 600,000 distinct CDR3 sequences, roughly 17% of them appearing once. Sample: PBMCs from the stem cell graft donor, taken from the stem cell graft. All receptors derive from a human donor who donated a stem cell graft to a child with acute myeloid leukemia.

This clonotype showed up just a few times. The chain employs TRBV7-3 and TRBJ2-4; TRBD2 aligns across 9 bases. Germline CDR1 SGHTA, CDR2 FQGTGA. The J segment lost 4 bases and the V segment lost 3 bases, leaving 7 bases of the junction unmatched. This CDR3 is built from 16 residues. CDR3 loop: CASSLGSGGAKNIQYF. CDR3 in DNA: TGTGCCAGCAGCTTGGGTAGCGGGGGCGCTAAAAACATTCAGTACTTC.

The chain combines TRBV27 with TRBJ2-3; 14 bases agree with TRBD2. The CDR3 sequence is 16 residues long. Germline assignment: CDR1 MNHEY and CDR2 SMNVEV (reference sequence). The V segment lost 4 bases and the J segment 3 bases; nucleotides outside the gene matches: 3. This CDR3 is CASSSWTSGRTDTQYF. The CDR3 region has the DNA TGTGCCAGCAGTTCCTGGACTAGCGGGAGGACAGATACGCAGTATTTT.

J is TRBJ1-5 and V is TRBV20-1, with a possible D match to TRBD1 (5 bases). V dropped 3 bases and J dropped 2 bases, with 14 bases sitting between them. CDR3 length: 15 amino acids. The germline V gene has CDR1 DFQATT and CDR2 SNEGSKA (reference sequence). The CDR3 here is CSARSGGYGNQPQHF. CDR3 in DNA: TGCAGTGCTAGGAGCGGGGGGTACGGCAATCAGCCCCAGCATTTT.

As concerns this clonotype: A much bigger clone sits one base away, suggesting this may be a read error. The V call is TRBV7-6, the J call TRBJ2-1; maybe TRBD2 (5 bases). The CDR3 is 15 amino acids. Per the germline V gene, CDR1 is SGHVS and CDR2 is FNYEAQ. V lost 2 bases and J lost 6, with 14 bases in between. The CDR3 bases are TGTGCCAGCAGCTTAATGTCTAGCAAATTCAATGAGCAGTTCTTC. As protein: CASSLMSSKFNEQFF.

The chain has TRBV7-9 and TRBJ1-1; 8 bases fit TRBD1. This CDR3 is 16 amino acids long. V lost 5 bases to trimming and J lost 0 bases; unmatched junction nucleotides: 8. CDR1 SEHNR and CDR2 FQNEAQ come from the germline V gene (reference sequence). The CDR3 loop reads CASSAGTGRMNTEAFF. CDR3 sequence (DNA): TGTGCCAGCAGCGCTGGGACAGGTAGAATGAACACTGAAGCTTTCTTT.

On this clonotype itself: This may be a read error, as it is one base from a much larger clone. The chain combines TRBV12-3 or TRBV12-4 with TRBJ2-7; possibly TRBD2 for D (7 bases). V lost 6 bases and J lost 4, with 19 bases in between. The CDR3 runs to 15 residues. The CDR3 DNA reads TGTGCCAGCAGCCCGCCCGGGGGGCTAAGGTACGAGCAGTACTTC. Translation: CASSPPGGLRYEQYF.

The table lists this clonotype with a few counts. This sequence joins TRBV15 and TRBJ2-7; 10 nucleotides agree with TRBD2. V lost 0 bases to trimming and J lost 7 bases; unmatched junction nucleotides: 18. CDR1 and CDR2 from the germline V gene are LNHNV and YYDKDF (reference sequence). This CDR3 region has 19 residues. In DNA form, the CDR3 reads TGTGCCACCAGCAGAGAGGCTACTAGCGGGGACGATTGTTTCTTGGAGCAGTACGTC. Its protein product is CATSREATSGDDCFLEQYV.

This clonotype was seen many times. V and J are TRBV20-1 and TRBJ1-5, with a tentative D call TRBD1 (5 bases). Germline loops: CDR1 DFQATT, CDR2 SNEGSKA (reference sequence). Trimming removed 0 bases from V and 5 bases from J, with 11 bases in between. The CDR3 totals 14 residues. This CDR3 reads CSARDGGGYQPQHF. In DNA form, the CDR3 reads TGCAGTGCTAGAGATGGGGGAGGCTATCAGCCCCAGCATTTT.

This clonotype was seen a handful of times. The rearrangement links TRBV7-2 to TRBJ2-3; possible D gene TRBD1, 6 bases. Germline assignment: CDR1 SGHTA and CDR2 FQGNSA. The CDR3 loop spans 16 amino acids. Trimming removed 3 bases from V and 2 bases from J, with 15 bases in between. This CDR3 reads CASSFGPTGITDTQYF. The CDR3 coding sequence is TGTGCCAGCAGCTTCGGGCCGACAGGTATCACAGATACGCAGTATTTT.

This clonotype was counted only a few times. This chain joins TRBV6-2 or TRBV6-3 and TRBJ2-7, with D tentatively TRBD1 or TRBD2 (5 bases each). Germline V gives CDR1 MNHEY, CDR2 SVGEGT. The CDR3 spans 15 residues. V gave up 6 bases and J gave up 0 bases, with 15 bases separating them. CDR3 region: CASSLTGTHSYEQYF. CDR3 bases: TGTGCCAGCAGCCTGACCGGGACCCACTCCTACGAGCAGTACTTC.

This clonotype was found many times. The rearrangement uses TRBV20-1 and TRBJ2-7, with TRBD1 matching 7 bases. V lost 6 bases, J lost 0 bases, and 11 bases stayed unmatched. The CDR3 runs 15 residues. Germline-derived CDR1 and CDR2 are DFQATT and SNEGSKA (reference sequence). The CDR3, as DNA: TGCAGTGCGAGCCGGACAGGTTCGCTCTCCTACGAGCAGTACTTC. It encodes CSASRTGSLSYEQYF.

The chain combines TRBV5-4 with TRBJ2-2; 8 nucleotides line up with TRBD2. This CDR3 is built from 16 residues. In germline, CDR1 is SGHNT, CDR2 YYREEE (reference sequence). The ends lost 4 bases at V and 5 bases at J; junction bases unmatched: 10. Written as DNA, the CDR3 is TGTGCCAGCAGCCTCCCGCCCAGCGGGGGAACCGGGGAGCTGTTTTTT. Its protein is CASSLPPSGGTGELFF.

This clonotype was counted many times. This chain joins TRBV6-5 and TRBJ1-4; D is perhaps TRBD1 (5 bases). V was shortened by 2 bases and J by 6 bases, with 19 bases between the two germline ends. The CDR3 spans 17 residues. Germline CDR1 reads MNHEY; CDR2 reads SVGAGI. This chain's CDR3 is CASSYRIRRDGDEKLFF. The CDR3 DNA is TGTGCCAGCAGTTACCGAATTAGACGGGACGGGGATGAAAAACTGTTTTTT.

CDR3 nucleotide sequence: TGCGCCAGCAGCTTGGGGTCCCCCTACAATGAGCAGTTCTTC. Translated, it gives CASSLGSPYNEQFF. The V and J genes are TRBV5-1 and TRBJ2-1; D gene unclear. The germline V and J ends were trimmed by 0 bases and 2 bases, with 6 bases remaining between them. Per germline, CDR1 SGHRS and CDR2 YFSETQ. The CDR3 covers 14 residues.

This clonotype came up many times. The chain joins TRBV20-1 to TRBJ2-3, with TRBD2 matching over 13 bases. With 0 bases clipped from V and 11 bases from J, the junction kept 2 bases outside the gene matches. From germline, CDR1 is DFQATT and CDR2 SNEGSKA (reference sequence). There are 13 residues in the CDR3. The CDR3 loop is CSAREGLAGWQYF. CDR3 in DNA: TGCAGTGCTAGAGAGGGACTAGCGGGGTGGCAGTATTTT.

In its sample, this clonotype was seen many times. The chain combines TRBV5-1 with TRBJ2-2; TRBD1 is a possible D gene (5 bases). CDR1 is SGHRS, CDR2 YFSETQ, per germline. CDR3 size: 12 residues. V gave up 0 bases and J gave up 12 bases, with 9 bases separating them. The CDR3 spells CASSLEAGKLFF. CDR3 bases: TGCGCCAGCAGCTTGGAAGCAGGGAAGCTGTTTTTT.

V usage is TRBV7-9 and J usage is TRBJ2-5, with D perhaps matching TRBD2 (5 bases). CDR1 and CDR2 from the germline V gene are SEHNR and FQNEAQ (reference sequence). CDR3 length: 13 residues. V lost 5 bases, J lost 9 bases, and 16 bases lay in between. For the CDR3, the DNA is TGTGCCAGCAGCCCCGTGCTGCCCGGGGCCCAGTACTTC. It specifies CASSPVLPGAQYF.

This clonotype was seen ten or more times. This chain uses TRBV20-1 with TRBJ2-1; D is perhaps TRBD2 (6 bases). With 6 bases removed from V and 7 bases from J, the gap between germline ends came to 16 bases. Germline CDR1 reads DFQATT; CDR2 reads SNEGSKA (reference sequence). The CDR3 extends over 13 amino acids. This CDR3 is CSAGTLPGNEQFF. The CDR3 DNA is TGCAGTGCCGGGACTCTCCCTGGGAATGAGCAGTTCTTC.

The table lists this clonotype with many counts. The V and J genes are TRBV20-1 and TRBJ2-3; 11 positions match TRBD2. Losses at the gene ends were 4 bases for V and 3 bases for J; bases not matched to a gene: 3. This CDR3 contains 14 residues. Germline assignment: CDR1 DFQATT and CDR2 SNEGSKA (reference sequence). CDR3 nucleotides: TGCAGTGCTACTAGCGGGGGGAATACAGATACGCAGTATTTT. This translates into CSATSGGNTDTQYF.

This clonotype was counted at least ten times. V gene TRBV20-1 combines with J gene TRBJ2-7; D is uncertain. This CDR3 is built from 15 residues. Germline V gene sequence: CDR1 DFQATT, CDR2 SNEGSKA (reference sequence). The V and J ends lost 2 bases and 2 bases respectively, with 16 bases between them. The CDR3 DNA sequence: TGCAGTGCTAGAAATCAGGCGAAACCTACCTACGAGCAGTACGTC. Its translation: CSARNQAKPTYEQYV.

V gene TRBV20-1 combines with J gene TRBJ2-1; 12 bases are shared with TRBD2. The trim removed 3 bases at V and 0 bases at J, leaving 12 bases unmatched. The CDR3 is 19 amino acids. Looked up from germline, CDR1 is DFQATT and CDR2 is SNEGSKA (reference sequence). This chain's CDR3 is CSASKTSGGSPISYNEQFF. CDR3 nucleotide sequence: TGCAGTGCTAGTAAAACTAGCGGGGGGTCACCGATCTCCTACAATGAGCAGTTCTTC.

This clonotype appeared many times. The chain couples TRBV5-6 to TRBJ1-2, with D unclear. The ends were cut back, 1 base at V and 7 bases at J, with 11 bases in the middle. CDR3 size: 13 residues. CDR1 and CDR2 (germline): SGHDT, YYEEEE. The CDR3 nucleotides read TGTGCCAGCAGCTTGTTCTGGGGATCTGGCTACACCTTC. Protein sequence: CASSLFWGSGYTF.

CDR3 sequence reads: CASSHPGQRNTEAFF. CDR3 in DNA: TGTGCCAGCAGCCACCCGGGACAGAGAAACACTGAAGCTTTCTTT. This chain links TRBV6-1 with TRBJ1-1, with 7 bases aligning to TRBD1. After removal of 6 bases from V and 2 bases from J, the junction contained 9 bases not matched to a gene. The CDR3 extends over 15 amino acids. The germline CDR1 and CDR2 sequences are MNHNS and SASEGT.

In this sample, this clonotype turned up many times. The DNA for the CDR3 is TGCAGCGTTGGGACAGGGGACCAGCCCCAGCATTTT. Translated, it gives CSVGTGDQPQHF. The chain links TRBV29-1 to TRBJ1-5; TRBD1 matches 9 bases. With V trimmed by 4 bases and J by 7 bases, 2 bases remained unmatched. Germline V gene sequence: CDR1 SQVTM, CDR2 ANQGSEA. The CDR3 consists of 12 residues.

This clonotype was seen repeatedly, ten times or more. The chain carries TRBV20-1 and TRBJ1-6, with D unclear. This CDR3 has 12 amino acids. The germline V and J ends were trimmed by 0 bases and 8 bases, with 5 bases remaining between them. Looked up from germline, CDR1 is DFQATT and CDR2 is SNEGSKA (reference sequence). For the CDR3, the DNA is TGCAGTGCTAGAGATCAGGATTCACCCCTCCACTTT. It yields the protein CSARDQDSPLHF.